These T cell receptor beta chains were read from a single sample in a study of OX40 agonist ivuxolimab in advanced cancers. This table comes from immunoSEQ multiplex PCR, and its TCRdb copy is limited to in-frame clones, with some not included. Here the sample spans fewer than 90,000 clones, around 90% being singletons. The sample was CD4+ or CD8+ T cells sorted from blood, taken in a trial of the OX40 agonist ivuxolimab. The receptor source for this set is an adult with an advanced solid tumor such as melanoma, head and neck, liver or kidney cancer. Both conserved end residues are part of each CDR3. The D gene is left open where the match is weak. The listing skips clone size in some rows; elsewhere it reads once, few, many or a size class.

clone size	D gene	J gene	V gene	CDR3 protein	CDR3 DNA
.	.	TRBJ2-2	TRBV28	CASSSTGELFF	TGTGCCAGCTCTAGCACCGGGGAGCTGTTTTTT
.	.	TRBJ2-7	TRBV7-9	CASRPTGSSYEQYF	TGTGCCAGCAGACCTACAGGGAGCTCCTACGAGCAGTACTTC
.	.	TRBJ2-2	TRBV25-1	CASSDRGGHNTGELFF	TGTGCCAGCAGTGACCGAGGGGGACACAACACCGGGGAGCTGTTTTTT
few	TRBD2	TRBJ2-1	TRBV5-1	CASSGQGLANEQFF	TGCGCCAGCAGCGGGCAGGGACTAGCGAATGAGCAGTTCTTC
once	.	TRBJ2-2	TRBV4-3	CASSQEFAGPNTGELFF	TGCGCCAGCAGCCAAGAGTTTGCGGGGCCGAACACCGGGGAGCTGTTTTTT
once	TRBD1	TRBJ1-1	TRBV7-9	CASSTTGGNTEAFF	TGTGCCAGCAGCACTACAGGGGGGAACACTGAAGCTTTCTTT
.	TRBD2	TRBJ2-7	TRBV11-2	CASSYGTSGSGEQYF	TGTGCCAGCAGCTACGGGACTAGCGGGAGTGGCGAGCAGTACTTC
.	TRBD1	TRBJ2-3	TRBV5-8	CASSEGTVVQDTQYF	TGTGCCAGCAGCGAAGGGACAGTGGTTCAGGATACGCAGTATTTT
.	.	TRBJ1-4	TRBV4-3	CASSQEGGRKFDEKLFF	TGCGCCAGCAGCCAAGAGGGGGGGAGGAAGTTCGATGAAAAACTGTTTTTT
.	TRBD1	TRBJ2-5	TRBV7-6	CASSLAQGAVSPQYF	TGTGCCAGCAGCTTAGCTCAGGGGGCGGTATCCCCCCAGTACTTC
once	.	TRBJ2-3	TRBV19	CASSIQGWGSTDTQYF	TGTGCCAGTAGTATCCAGGGGTGGGGAAGCACAGATACGCAGTATTTT
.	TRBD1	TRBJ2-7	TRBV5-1	CASSLSSQGQGEQYF	TGCGCCAGCAGCTTGAGTTCCCAGGGACAGGGCGAGCAGTACTTC
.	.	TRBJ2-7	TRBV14	CASSYPGTEQYF	TGTGCCAGCAGCTATCCAGGGACCGAGCAGTACTTC
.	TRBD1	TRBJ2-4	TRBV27	CASSRQGGANIQYF	TGTGCCAGCAGTCGACAGGGGGGGGCAAACATTCAGTACTTC
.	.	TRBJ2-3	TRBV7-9	CASSLGTREVDTQYF	TGTGCCAGCAGCTTGGGCACCAGGGAGGTAGATACGCAGTATTTT
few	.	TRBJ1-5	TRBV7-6	CASSLRDTNQPQHF	TGTGCCAGCAGCTTGCGGGACACTAATCAGCCCCAGCATTTT
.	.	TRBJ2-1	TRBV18	CASSPSGDYNEQFF	TGTGCCAGCTCACCCTCCGGGGACTACAATGAGCAGTTCTTC
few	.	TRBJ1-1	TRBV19	CASSRDRYTEAFF	TGTGCCAGTAGCCGGGACCGATACACTGAAGCTTTCTTT
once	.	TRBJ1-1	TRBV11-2	CASSLGSTFEAFF	TGTGCCAGCAGCCTTGGTAGTACCTTTGAAGCTTTCTTT
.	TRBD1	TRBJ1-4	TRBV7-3	CASSLETGRVQGVLFF	TGTGCCAGCAGCTTAGAAACGGGTCGTGTGCAGGGGGTACTGTTTTTT
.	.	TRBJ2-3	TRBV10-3	CAISNDVSQDTQYF	TGTGCCATCAGTAATGATGTGTCACAGGATACGCAGTATTTT